The sequence of this T cell receptor beta chain was determined in a study of T cells in Graves' hyperthyroidism and ophthalmopathy. Findings and limits, study-wide: Most clonotypes expanded in thyroid above 0.001 were likewise present in blood.

This clonotype has a handful of counts. Its antigen is unknown. PBMCs were sourced from approximately 9.3 ml fresh peripheral blood. The CDR3 covers 16 residues. V lost 4 bases to trimming and J lost 3 bases, with 19 bases between them. Germline V lookup: CDR1 MNHEY, CDR2 SMNVEV (reference sequence). Authors of the study amplified TCR beta CDR3 regions from RNA transcripts. With the HTBI primer set, the TCR CDR3 went through a first round of RT-PCR. TCRdb processed the multiplex PCR reads anew with MiXCR; each CDR3 protein has one entry. The sample yields about 350,000 distinct CDR3 sequences, roughly 13% seen once.

The chain joins TRBV27 to TRBJ2-7; D is perhaps TRBD1 or TRBD2 (5 bases each). The receptor was derived from a woman aged 25 to 39 with Graves' hyperthyroidism. Sequencing input: blood. CDR3 nucleotides: TGTGCCAGCAGTTCTTTTGGAACGGGACGACTCTACGAGCAGTACTTC. Amino acids: CASSSFGTGRLYEQYF.